The 22 T cell receptor beta chains reported below all come from one sample, sequenced in a study of Graves' ophthalmopathy and Graves' hyperthyroidism. Beta-chain TCR CDR3 regions were amplified from RNA transcripts. First-round RT-PCR used HTBI primers; second-round multiplex PCR followed. Using its own MiXCR run on the multiplex PCR reads, TCRdb lists one record per CDR3 protein. This sample has about 590,000 distinct CDR3 sequences; about two fifths occur once, and the top ten carry 4% to 5%. The specimen was peripheral blood or thyroid tissue (not recorded which). The receptor set was obtained from an adult man with Graves' hyperthyroidism.

The rearrangement links TRBV7-8 to TRBJ2-5, with 8 bases that match TRBD2. The CDR3 sequence is 16 residues long. Germline assignment: CDR1 SGHVS and CDR2 FQNEAQ. J gave up 5 bases and V 5 bases, and 13 bases lay outside the gene matches. The DNA of the CDR3 is TGTGCCAGCAGCCCCTCGGGAGCGGGAGCGTCTGAGACCCAGTACTTC. Residues: CASSPSGAGASETQYF.

Many counts were recorded for this clonotype. This chain joins TRBV5-8 and TRBJ1-5, with 7 bases fitting TRBD1. This CDR3 is 15 amino acids long. The germline CDR1 and CDR2 sequences are SGHTS and YDEGEE. V trimming: 6 bases; J trimming: 4 bases; junction bases outside the gene matches: 10. The CDR3 nucleotides read TGTGCCAGCACCAAAACCGGGACAGATAATCAGCCCCAGCATTTT. As protein: CASTKTGTDNQPQHF.

The sample holds a few counts of this clonotype. This rearrangement joins TRBV6-5 to TRBJ1-1; D may be TRBD1 (6 bases). V lost 8 bases to trimming and J lost 1 base, with 17 bases between them. Germline V gene lookup returns CDR1 MNHEY and CDR2 SVGAGI. The CDR3 is made up of 15 amino acids. The CDR3 loop is CASSPLPDRNTEAFF. The DNA of the CDR3 is TGTGCCAGCTCACCACTTCCGGACAGGAACACTGAAGCTTTCTTT.

The gene calls are TRBV10-3 and TRBJ2-7; a weak D match, TRBD2 (6 bases). The V gene lost 4 bases and the J gene lost 3 bases, with 19 bases spanning the gap. This CDR3 has 16 residues. Germline loops: CDR1 ENHRY, CDR2 SYGVKD. This chain's CDR3 is CAISARDSGGRYEQYF. CDR3 DNA: TGTGCCATCAGTGCTAGAGATAGCGGCGGACGCTACGAGCAGTACTTC.

At least ten counts were recorded for this clonotype. The V call is TRBV2, the J call TRBJ2-7; 10 bases align to TRBD1. CDR1 SNHLY and CDR2 FYNNEI come from the germline V gene. J gave up 0 bases and V 0 bases, and 2 bases lay outside the gene matches. The CDR3 sequence is 16 residues long. CDR3 amino acids: CASSEAGQGRSYEQYF. CDR3 DNA sequence: TGTGCCAGCAGTGAAGCGGGACAGGGGCGCTCCTACGAGCAGTACTTC.

A word on this clonotype: The junction departs from germline at one end; a sequencing error may be responsible. The V gene is TRBV7-7, the J gene TRBJ2-7; D possibly corresponds to TRBD1 (5 bases). The J call may be incorrect, as the DNA end agrees better with TRBJ2-1. CDR3 size: 15 residues. Germline CDR1 SSHAT, CDR2 FNYEAQ (reference sequence). CDR3 DNA sequence: TGTGCTAGCAGCCGAAACCGACAGCTCTACAATGAGCAGTTCTTC. This encodes CASSRNRQLYNEQFF.

This clonotype was observed at least ten times. The chain links TRBV7-2 to TRBJ2-7, with D hard to call. CDR1 and CDR2 (germline): SGHTA, FQGNSA. V shed 2 bases and J shed 0 bases, with 8 bases lying between them. The CDR3 extends over 14 amino acids. The CDR3 reads CASSLQRHSYEQYF. The CDR3 DNA reads TGTGCCAGCAGCTTACAGCGCCACTCCTACGAGCAGTACTTC. Combining the CDR3 with reference TRBV7-2 and TRBJ2-7 gives the whole variable domain GAGVSQSPSNKVTEKGKDVELRCDPISGHTALYWYRQSLGQGLEFLIYFQGNSAPDKSGLPSDRFSAERTGGSVSTLTIQRTQQEDSAVYLCASSLQRHSYEQYFGPGTRLTVT.

In its sample, this clonotype was seen a few times. The CDR3 protein is CASSMGQTNTEAFF. The CDR3 DNA reads as TGTGCCAGTAGTATGGGGCAGACGAACACTGAAGCTTTCTTT. The J gene is TRBJ1-1, the V gene TRBV19, with D possibly being TRBD1 (5 bases). Trimming stripped 3 bases from V and 1 base from J, with 9 bases between. CDR3 length: 14 amino acids. The germline V gene encodes CDR1 LNHDA and CDR2 SQIVND (reference sequence).

V gene TRBV6-6 combines with J gene TRBJ2-2; TRBD2 matches at 16 bases. The CDR3 sequence is 17 residues long. The trim removed 6 bases at V and 5 bases at J, leaving 6 bases unmatched. Germline CDR1 reads MNHNY; CDR2 reads SVGAGI (reference sequence). The CDR3 loop is CASRGTSGRARTGELFF. CDR3 coding DNA: TGTGCCAGCAGGGGGACTAGCGGGAGGGCCAGAACCGGGGAGCTGTTTTTT.

The chain couples TRBV7-9 to TRBJ2-3; 8 nucleotides match TRBD2. The CDR3 has 16 amino acids. Germline CDR1 SEHNR, CDR2 FQNEAQ (reference sequence). V lost 4 bases to trimming and J lost 4 bases; unmatched junction nucleotides: 10. The CDR3 loop reads CASSSRAGEIADTQYF. The CDR3 DNA sequence: TGTGCCAGCAGCTCCCGAGCGGGGGAGATAGCAGATACGCAGTATTTT.

The rearrangement links TRBV7-8 to TRBJ2-5; TRBD1 is a possible D gene (6 bases). Trimming left V 6 bases short and J 11 bases short, with 25 bases between. CDR1 SGHVS and CDR2 FQNEAQ come from the germline V gene. The CDR3 sequence is 15 residues long. The CDR3 DNA sequence: TGTGCCAGCAGTGAAGCGCAGGGGACCACAGATACGCAGTACTTC. It encodes CASSEAQGTTDTQYF.

This clonotype was seen a few times. The J gene is TRBJ1-1, the V gene TRBV7-9; maybe TRBD1 (5 bases). Germline V gene data show CDR1 as SEHNR and CDR2 as FQNEAQ (reference sequence). Trimming removed 10 bases at V and 0 bases at J, with 9 bases between. CDR3 length: 12 residues. The CDR3 reads CATGWMNTEAFF. In nucleotides, the CDR3 is TGTGCCACAGGGTGGATGAACACTGAAGCTTTCTTT. Full variable domain (missing parts from reference TRBV7-9 and TRBJ1-1): DTGVSQNPRHKITKRGQNVTFRCDPISEHNRLYWYRQTLGQGPEFLTYFQNEAQLEKSRLLSDRFSAERPKGSFSTLEIQRTEQGDSAMYLCATGWMNTEAFFGQGTRLTVV.

This clonotype has a count of ten or more. The V gene is TRBV2, the J gene TRBJ2-7; possibly TRBD1 for D (5 bases). Germline CDR1 is SNHLY and CDR2 is FYNNEI. CDR3 length: 12 amino acids. V dropped 7 bases and J dropped 2 bases, with 9 bases sitting between them. The CDR3 DNA follows: TGTGCCAGCACTAAGACAGCCTACGAGCAGTACTTC. Its protein is CASTKTAYEQYF. Complete variable domain (other parts from reference TRBV2 and TRBJ2-7): EPEVTQTPSHQVTQMGQEVILRCVPISNHLYFYWYRQILGQKVEFLVSFYNNEISEKSEIFDDQFSVERPDGSNFTLKIRSTKLEDSAMYFCASTKTAYEQYFGPGTRLTVT.

Ten or more counts support this clonotype. This chain uses TRBV5-8 with TRBJ2-7, with a possible D match to TRBD1 (6 bases). The germline V gene has CDR1 SGHTS and CDR2 YDEGEE. The CDR3 extends over 14 amino acids. Trimming removed 4 bases from V and 0 bases from J, with 11 bases in between. This CDR3 reads CASSPDSPSYEQYF. The DNA of the CDR3 is TGTGCCAGCAGCCCGGACAGTCCCTCCTACGAGCAGTACTTC.

The chain has TRBV20-1 and TRBJ1-5, with D unclear. The CDR3 spans 15 residues. Germline CDR1 DFQATT, CDR2 SNEGSKA (reference sequence). The V end lost 0 bases, the J end lost 5 bases, and 14 bases lay between the germline ends. The CDR3 here is CSAREGMRPYQPQHF. The CDR3 DNA reads TGCAGTGCTAGAGAGGGGATGAGGCCCTATCAGCCCCAGCATTTT.

With regard to this clonotype: This may stem from a read error, because a much larger clone lies one nucleotide away. The chain links TRBV7-9 to TRBJ1-5; 8 bases are a match to TRBD1. The CDR3 spans 16 residues. Losses at the gene ends were 4 bases for V and 2 bases for J; bases not matched to a gene: 7. Germline lookup yields CDR1 SEHNR and CDR2 FQNEAQ (reference sequence). The CDR3 region is CASSSDRGYGNQPQHF. CDR3 in DNA: TGTGCCAGCAGCTCCGACAGGGGCTATGGCAATCAGCCCCAGCATTTT.

The chain employs TRBV5-6 and TRBJ2-2; 9 positions agree with TRBD1. V gave up 3 bases and J gave up 0 bases; unmatched junction bases: 9. Per germline, CDR1 SGHDT and CDR2 YYEEEE. There are 18 residues in the CDR3. Here the CDR3 reads CASSSGTGKTANTGELFF. In DNA form, the CDR3 reads TGTGCCAGCAGCTCCGGGACAGGGAAAACGGCGAACACCGGGGAGCTGTTTTTT. Drawing the rest from reference TRBV5-6 and TRBJ2-2, the complete variable domain is DAGVTQSPTHLIKTRGQQVTLRCSPKSGHDTVSWYQQALGQGPQFIFQYYEEEERQRGNFPDRFSGHQFPNYSSELNVNALLLGDSALYLCASSSGTGKTANTGELFFGEGSRLTVL.

This clonotype was detected many times. The chain carries TRBV29-1 and TRBJ1-1; D gene uncertain. The germline V gene has CDR1 SQVTM and CDR2 ANQGSEA. V dropped 3 bases and J dropped 1 base, with 9 bases sitting between them. The CDR3 has 13 amino acids. The DNA of the CDR3 is TGCAGCGTTGATTACGGGAGGAACACTGAAGCTTTCTTT. Translating gives CSVDYGRNTEAFF.

The count of this clonotype is one. V gene TRBV29-1 combines with J gene TRBJ2-5; either TRBD1 or TRBD2 may supply D (5 bases each). Germline V gene data show CDR1 as SQVTM and CDR2 as ANQGSEA. Trimming took 8 bases from V and 1 from J, leaving 20 bases between them. This CDR3 is built from 15 residues. Here the CDR3 reads CSLASKGRIQETQYF. CDR3 sequence (DNA): TGCAGCTTAGCTTCCAAGGGACGGATCCAAGAGACCCAGTACTTC.

The table lists this clonotype with a few counts. At one of its ends the junction is not consistent with the germline gene, which may arise from a read error. The V call is TRBV7-9, the J call TRBJ1-4, with 11 bases lining up with TRBD1. Germline values: CDR1 SEHNR, CDR2 FQNEAQ (reference sequence). The CDR3 extends over 19 amino acids. The CDR3 DNA reads TGCGCCAGCAGCCAAGATACAAGGAGTCCGGGACAGGGGGGTGAAAAACTGTTTTTT. This gives the protein CASSQDTRSPGQGGEKLFF.

The rearrangement joins TRBV24-1 to TRBJ2-3; D possibly corresponds to TRBD2 (5 bases). Trimming pared 5 bases from V and 2 bases from J, leaving 16 bases between. The length of the CDR3 is 16 residues. The V gene's germline CDR1 is KGHDR and CDR2 SFDVKD. For the CDR3, the DNA is TGTGCCACCAGTGCCCCGGGATCCCCCGCCACAGATACGCAGTATTTT. It is translated as CATSAPGSPATDTQYF.

This chain joins TRBV11-2 and TRBJ2-2; D is unclear. CDR3 size: 17 residues. Germline V CDR1 and CDR2: SGHAT, FQNNGV. The V and J ends lost 0 bases and 0 bases respectively, with 11 bases between them. The CDR3 DNA sequence: TGTGCCAGCAGCTTAGACGCCTACAGCGCGAACACCGGGGAGCTGTTTTTT. The encoded protein is CASSLDAYSANTGELFF.